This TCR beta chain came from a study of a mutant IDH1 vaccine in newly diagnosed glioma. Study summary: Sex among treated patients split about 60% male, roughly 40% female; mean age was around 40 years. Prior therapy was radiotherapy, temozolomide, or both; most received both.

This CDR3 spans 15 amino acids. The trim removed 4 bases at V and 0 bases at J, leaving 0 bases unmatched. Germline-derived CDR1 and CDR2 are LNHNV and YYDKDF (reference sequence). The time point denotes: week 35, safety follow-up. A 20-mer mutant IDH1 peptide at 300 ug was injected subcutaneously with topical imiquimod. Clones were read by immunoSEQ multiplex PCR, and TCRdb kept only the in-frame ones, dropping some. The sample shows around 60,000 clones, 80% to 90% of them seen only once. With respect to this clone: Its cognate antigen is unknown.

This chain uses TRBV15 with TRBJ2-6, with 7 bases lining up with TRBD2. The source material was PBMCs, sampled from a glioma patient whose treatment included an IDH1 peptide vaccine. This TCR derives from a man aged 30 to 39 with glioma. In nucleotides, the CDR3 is TGTGCCACCAGCACTAGCGGCTCTGGGGCCAACGTCCTGACTTTC. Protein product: CATSTSGSGANVLTF.